Below are 11 T cell receptor beta chains sequenced from a single sample in a study of blood T cell repertoires in COVID-19. Measured with immunoSEQ multiplex PCR; TCRdb has only the in-frame clones, and not every one. The table has about 240,000 clones, around 86% seen once; the top ten hold roughly 10%. The sequencing sample was made of peripheral blood. The receptors stem from a woman aged 50 to 60 with COVID-19, enrolled during active disease.

V usage is TRBV11-3 and J usage is TRBJ2-1; D unclear. Per germline, CDR1 SGHNT and CDR2 YENEEA. The CDR3 sequence is 14 residues long. V was shortened by 2 bases and J by 0 bases, with 5 bases between the two germline ends. The DNA for the CDR3 is TGTGCCAGCAGCTTACACAGCTCCTACAATGAGCAGTTCTTC. It specifies CASSLHSSYNEQFF.

The chain combines TRBV25-1 with TRBJ2-5, with D possibly matching TRBD1 (5 bases). The CDR3 covers 13 residues. Germline V CDR1 and CDR2: MGHDK, SYGVNS. V lost 7 bases and J lost 3, with 12 bases in between. CDR3 DNA sequence: TGTGCCAGCAACACTCGCAGGGAAGAGACCCAGTACTTC. Translated: CASNTRREETQYF. Complete variable domain (other parts from reference TRBV25-1 and TRBJ2-5): EADIYQTPRYLVIGTGKKITLECSQTMGHDKMYWYQQDPGMELHLIHYSYGVNSTEKGDLSSESTVSRIRTEHFPLTLESARPSHTSQYLCASNTRREETQYFGPGTRLLVL.

This clone was observed a single time. The CDR3 spells CASSETGSYTGELFF. The CDR3 bases are TGCGCCAGCAGTGAAACAGGGTCGTATACCGGGGAGCTGTTTTTT. The chain recombines TRBV10-1 with TRBJ2-2; a possible D gene is TRBD1 (6 bases). V lost 3 bases and J lost 5, with 13 bases in between. This CDR3 contains 15 residues. Germline-derived CDR1 and CDR2 are WNHNN and SYGVQD (reference sequence).

This rearrangement joins TRBV2 to TRBJ2-7, with D unresolved. The ends were cut back, 5 bases at V and 0 bases at J, with 8 bases in the middle. This CDR3 has 13 residues. From germline, CDR1 is SNHLY and CDR2 FYNNEI. The CDR3 here is CASSPTSSYEQYF. The CDR3 nucleotides read TGTGCCAGCAGTCCCACAAGCTCCTACGAGCAGTACTTC.

The genes are TRBV2 and TRBJ1-2; TRBD1 matches 9 bases. From germline, CDR1 is SNHLY and CDR2 FYNNEI. After removal of 5 bases from V and 2 bases from J, the junction contained 15 bases not matched to a gene. The CDR3 consists of 18 residues. CDR3 sequence: CASSLNRAGTGPNYGYTF. CDR3 nucleotides: TGTGCCAGCAGTCTGAATAGGGCCGGGACAGGGCCGAACTATGGCTACACCTTC. Based on the CDR3 plus reference TRBV2 and TRBJ1-2, the full variable domain is EPEVTQTPSHQVTQMGQEVILRCVPISNHLYFYWYRQILGQKVEFLVSFYNNEISEKSEIFDDQFSVERPDGSNFTLKIRSTKLEDSAMYFCASSLNRAGTGPNYGYTFGSGTRLTVV.

This clone was seen once. The rearrangement links TRBV11-3 to TRBJ2-7, with D possibly TRBD1 on 6 matching bases. V was cut by 10 bases and J by 6 bases, with 13 bases left in between. Per germline, CDR1 SGHNT and CDR2 YENEEA. This CDR3 is 11 amino acids long. CDR3 DNA: TGTGCCACACAAAGGGGGAGCGAGCAGTACTTC. Translated: CATQRGSEQYF.

The chain combines TRBV2 with TRBJ1-5, with unresolved D. Per the germline V gene, CDR1 is SNHLY and CDR2 is FYNNEI. The V gene lost 4 bases and the J gene lost 3 bases, with 7 bases spanning the gap. This CDR3 spans 13 amino acids. The CDR3 nucleotides read TGTGCCAGCAGTGTCCGGGACAATCAGCCCCAGCATTTT. As protein: CASSVRDNQPQHF.

This chain links TRBV30 with TRBJ1-4, with no clear D. This CDR3 spans 13 amino acids. V lost 0 bases, J lost 4 bases, and 6 bases lay in between. CDR1 and CDR2 from the germline V gene are GTSNPN and SVGIG (reference sequence). The CDR3 coding sequence is TGTGCCTGGAGTGTTAGAGTTAATGAAAAACTGTTTTTT. It encodes CAWSVRVNEKLFF.

This clone has a handful of counts. V usage is TRBV7-2 and J usage is TRBJ1-6, with D possibly TRBD1 on 6 matching bases. CDR1 and CDR2 (germline): SGHTA, FQGNSA. Deletions cut 3 bases from V and 9 bases from J, with 18 bases between. The CDR3 loop spans 16 amino acids. The CDR3 protein is CASSLLTGAVSSPLHF. DNA of the CDR3: TGTGCCAGCAGCTTGCTGACAGGTGCCGTAAGTTCACCCCTCCACTTT.

V is TRBV7-2 and J is TRBJ2-2, with D unresolved. The CDR3 totals 15 residues. V lost 1 base, J lost 6 bases, and 12 bases lay in between. Germline V gene sequence: CDR1 SGHTA, CDR2 FQGNSA. The CDR3 is CASSLVVGVPGELFF. CDR3 nucleotides: TGTGCCAGCAGCTTAGTCGTCGGTGTTCCCGGGGAGCTGTTTTTT.

This chain connects TRBV12-3 or TRBV12-4 to TRBJ2-3; D not certain. The V end lost 2 bases, the J end lost 1 base, and 4 bases lay between the germline ends. This CDR3 contains 13 residues. The CDR3 nucleotides read TGTGCCAGCAGTTTAACAGGCACAGATACGCAGTATTTT. Translated, it gives CASSLTGTDTQYF.